This T cell receptor (beta chain) was obtained from a study of blood T cell repertoires in COVID-19. Study-level information: Some COVID-19 samples were acute and others convalescent; all came from the United States, Italy and Spain. T cells, B-cell-depleted T cells, or PBMCs provided the cDNA or gDNA that served as material.

Per the authors' pipeline: Using reference gene primer amplification, nucleated cell counts were estimated. Repertoires were generated with immunoSEQ multiplex PCR, while TCRdb's copy carries only in-frame clones and drops some. The DNA was the basis for D and trimming; V, J and clone size are from that table. This sample has roughly 250,000 clones, with approximately 90% found just once. Trimming cost V 5 bases and J 2 bases; bases outside gene matches: 11. The CDR3 covers 17 residues. Germline V lookup: CDR1 SGHAT, CDR2 FQNNGV. The source is a man aged 25 to 40 with acute or convalescent COVID-19. V usage is TRBV11-2 and J usage is TRBJ2-3; 9 nucleotides agree with TRBD2. Sequencing was performed on peripheral blood. The chain's CDR3 is CASSPFIAGDYTDTQYF. CDR3 DNA: TGTGCCAGCAGCCCCTTTATAGCGGGGGATTACACAGATACGCAGTATTTT.